This TCR beta chain was found in a study of cytomegalovirus exposure and HLA in healthy donors (dated by TCRdb to about 2017). Background on the whole study: An earlier analysis of about 530 of the donors reported approximately 280 Gb of sequence data and around 100 million unique TCR beta sequences obtained from about 180 million T cells. Around 330 gigabases of sequencing data and around 88 million unique TCR sequences made up an early release that covered under 750 HLA-typed donors. Of the roughly 420 genotyped donors, 81% were placed in the genetic ancestry cluster associated with self-reported Caucasian donors. The study was designed to test whether signatures of past pathogen exposure could be identified by cataloging public T cell receptors. The study used immunosequencing to profile the T cell repertoires of under 700 subjects and linked those repertoires to cytomegalovirus serostatus. Besides the first cohort of some 670 subjects, a separate validation cohort made up of 120 different subjects was used. To predict cytomegalovirus infection status, the study brought together high-throughput TCR immunosequencing, statistical association of individual TCRs with disease status, and machine learning. In a later analysis, previously published TCR beta repertoires from more than 500 donors were re-analyzed and high-resolution HLA genotyping was added so that TCR occurrence patterns could be studied. Rather than using new phenotypic data, the later analysis identified candidate immune exposures from TCR beta sequences and from how often those sequences occurred across donors. In an earlier analysis of 587 of the donors, high-throughput TCR beta sequencing was used to judge whether each TCR beta V gene segment behaved as functional or pseudogenic. Donor age, sex, ethnicity and CMV serostatus were collected together with the repertoire data. Genome-wide SNP genotypes for about 65% of the 666 donors were used in a later genetic analysis, which treated that subset as a discovery cohort. Every discovery cohort repertoire had been produced on one sequencing platform. HLA typing covered class I and class II loci at four-digit resolution. Typing coverage varied by locus: roughly 629-640 donors for A, B, C, DRB1 and DQB1; approximately 500 for DQA1; nearly 610 for DPA1; 400 to 480 for DPB1. Because of strong linkage in the cohort, five DR-DQ haplotypes were treated as single units for association and clustering. Across 300 to 500 genotyped donors of the cohort, an average of 235,054 unique TCR beta nucleotide sequences per donor were sequenced, and 15% to 20% of those sequences were non-productive. Findings and caveats that apply to the study as a whole: Strong co-occurrence of HLA alleles, especially DR and DQ, made assigning TCR associations to individual alleles difficult. Presence/absence analyses assumed roughly uniform sequencing depth across donors, an assumption that may not hold. The classifier was reported to diagnose cytomegalovirus status with high specificity and sensitivity in both the original and validation cohorts. The cohort was sequenced for TCR beta chains only, and without alpha or paired-chain data the features that could be detected were limited. Linkage disequilibrium might explain the correlated functional status among segregating V segments, but an unknown experimental factor could not be excluded. According to a later analysis, most CMV-associated TCR beta chains appeared to be HLA-restricted, and the HLA associations seemed to be driven largely by CMV exposure. In a later analysis, several top co-occurrence clusters were reported to appear linked to parvovirus B19, influenza, CMV and Epstein-Barr virus. The only immune exposure information available for the cohort was CMV serostatus. A group of highly shared sequence variants was considered likely to be a technical artifact of the sequencing pipeline. Because HLA typing was unavailable for some donors at each locus, only the typed subset was used in association tests. A later analysis found that HLA-associated TCR beta chains were more clonally expanded and had lower generation probabilities than equally common non-associated chains. The earlier analysis of fewer than 750 of the donors excluded approximately 17 rarely observed V segments, including chromosome 9 orphons, because counts were too low. The authors suggested that the approach could potentially be generalized to other disease states and immunological phenotypes. A later genetic analysis associated a missense DCLRE1C variant with V-gene and J-gene trimming of TCR beta chains, and an independent cohort replicated the association. An earlier analysis of approximately 540 of the donors showed that most TCR beta V segments appeared in productive rearrangements either about 90% or about 30% of the time, which broadly matched IMGT annotations. In vitro tests confirmed that a few of the cytomegalovirus-associated TCR beta chains recognize cytomegalovirus antigens. According to a later genetic analysis, donors in an Asian-associated ancestry cluster had fewer N-insertions in productive TCRs than the approximately 700-donor mean. At a false discovery rate of 0.05, a later analysis linked 16,000 or so TCR beta sequences to specific HLA alleles. While some public TCRs were present in many individuals, most TCR sequences turned up only very rarely across donors. In a later analysis, the rate of TCR association differed among HLA loci, with DRB1 alleles having the most associated TCRs and HLA-C alleles having the fewest. A further reported finding was that TCR beta sequences accurately predicted the HLA-A and HLA-B alleles for most subjects in the first cohort. The study listed 150 to 200 TCR beta chains as associated with cytomegalovirus.

The library was obtained by the immunoSEQ multiplex PCR assay. A mixture of 60 forward primers for TCR Vbeta segments and 13 reverse primers for TCR Jbeta segments was used in the multiplex PCR. A multiplex PCR assay on genomic DNA amplified the CDR3 region of rearranged TCR beta genes. The Illumina HiSeq System was used to sequence the amplified TCR beta libraries as 87-base-pair reads. The authors' pipeline ran thus. Across the 500 to 850 repertoires, a later analysis counted some 80 million unique TCR beta chains, 9.5 million to 12 million of which were shared by at least two donors. A nearest-neighbor algorithm error-corrected the raw reads and collapsed the reads into unique sequences, merging closely related sequences to remove PCR and sequencing errors. V, D and J gene segments were assigned by aligning CDR3 sequences to IMGT reference sequences. For a sequence to be retained, at least a six-nucleotide match to both a V gene segment and a J gene segment was required. A rearrangement was called productive if the CDR3 had no stop codons and remained in frame with V and J, and every other rearrangement was called non-productive. CDR3 was defined by IMGT convention, running from the second conserved V-encoded cysteine to the conserved J-encoded phenylalanine. The earlier analysis of about 590 of the donors excluded sequences that lacked an unambiguous match to a single V gene segment. In an earlier analysis of a few hundred of the donors, V segments were called functional above 56.7% productive rearrangements and were called segregating when the between-donor standard deviation exceeded 5%. A statistical classification framework was built for diagnosing cytomegalovirus status from the catalog of TCR beta chain sequences. A later analysis assigned V and J genes by comparing TCR nucleotide sequences with IMGT/GENE-DB human TR gene sequences. In a later analysis, CDR3 sequences and most-parsimonious VDJ recombination scenarios were assigned using the TCRdist pipeline. In a later analysis, every TCR beta chain was defined by the combination of its CDR3 amino acid sequence and its V-gene family, and reads without a unique V-gene family were dropped. In a later analysis, approximately 590 highly shared, low-generation-probability nucleotide sequences were removed to address suspected cross-contamination and a sequencing artifact. In a later analysis, a clonal expansion index for each public chain was calculated from normalized within-repertoire ranks of inferred template counts. A later analysis computed generation probabilities with a VDJ recombination model fitted to out-of-frame rearrangements, and checked the results against IGoR. Hypergeometric tests were used in a later analysis to score TCR-TCR, TCR-HLA and TCR-CMV co-occurrence, with a repertoire-size bias correction applied to the TCR pairs. To estimate false discovery rates, a later analysis permuted the HLA or CMV assignments 20 times. In a later analysis, co-occurring TCRs were grouped using DBSCAN, with TCRdist sequence similarity added in when clustering inside HLA-allele-positive subsets. Repertoires with fewer than 30,000 or more than 120,000 public chains, plus five repertoires with anomalous nucleotide sharing, were excluded from co-occurrence clustering. TCRdb holds this immuneACCESS table with in-frame rearrangements only. Some clones are missing; in checked studies, unresolved V genes explain under half, and the rest has no known cause. V and J calls and clone size come straight from that table; D and trimming were deduced from the DNA. The sample table lists approximately 180,000 clones, about 80% of them with a count of one. Around 7.2% of the sample comes from the top ten.

In total, roughly 670 healthy bone marrow donors made up the cohort. At the time of sampling, every cohort member was nominally healthy, though immune exposures that went unrecorded were likely present. The donor tested CMV seropositive, placing the donor among the 289 seropositive members of the cohort. A peripheral blood sample was provided by each donor, and peripheral blood mononuclear cells were used for TCR beta sequencing. Genomic DNA extraction from the blood cell samples was performed with the Qiagen DNeasy Blood Extraction Kit. Note on this clone: Its recognized antigen is unknown. No base qualities exist here, and no much larger clone lies one base off it.

Material: PBMCs. This clonotype originated in a man younger than 45 in good health and CMV-seropositive.

The nucleotides read TGTGCCTGGAGTGAAGAGGCCACCTACGAGCAGTACTTC. This gives the protein CAWSEEATYEQYF. This chain joins TRBV30 to TRBJ2-5; no confident D gene assignment can be made. Gene TRBJ2-7 matches the end of the DNA better, so the J call may be wrong. The germline V gene (reference sequence) provides CDR1 GTSNPN and CDR2 SVGIG. Including the terminal cysteine and phenylalanine, the CDR3 comprises 13 residues. CDR3 DNA only is kept here, 39 bases in frame from base 1.